This T cell receptor (beta chain) appears in the sequencing data of a study of neoadjuvant anti-PD-1 for oral cavity cancer. Most PBMC samples had 480 ng input DNA in six replicates. TCRdb's table, derived via immunoSEQ multiplex PCR, lists solely in-frame clones and lacks some. The sample has around 13,000 clones, about 60% seen once. Sequences were derived from PBMCs, sampled before nivolumab (anti-PD-1) treatment. The sequence derives from a person aged 40 to 85 with oral cavity squamous cell carcinoma.

CDR3 DNA: TGTGCCAGCAGCTTGGCCGGGACTAGCAATGAGCAGTTCTTC. Protein product: CASSLAGTSNEQFF. V usage is TRBV7-6 and J usage is TRBJ2-1; 8 positions match TRBD2. This CDR3 contains 14 residues. Germline V CDR1 and CDR2: SGHVS, FNYEAQ. V was pared by 3 bases and J by 6 bases, with 4 bases of the junction left unmatched.